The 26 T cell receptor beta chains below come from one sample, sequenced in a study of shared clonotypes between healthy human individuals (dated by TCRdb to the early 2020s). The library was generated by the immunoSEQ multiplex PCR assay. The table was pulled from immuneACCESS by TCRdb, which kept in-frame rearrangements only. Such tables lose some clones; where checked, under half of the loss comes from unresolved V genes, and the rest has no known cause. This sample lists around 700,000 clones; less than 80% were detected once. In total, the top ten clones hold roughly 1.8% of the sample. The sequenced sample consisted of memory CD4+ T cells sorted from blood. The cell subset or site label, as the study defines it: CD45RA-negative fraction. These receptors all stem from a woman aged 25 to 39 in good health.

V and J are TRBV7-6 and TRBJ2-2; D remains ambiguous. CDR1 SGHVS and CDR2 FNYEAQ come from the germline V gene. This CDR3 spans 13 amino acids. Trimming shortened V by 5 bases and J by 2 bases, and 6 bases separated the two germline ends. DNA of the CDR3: TGTGCCAGCAGCAATCAAAACACCGGGGAGCTGTTTTTT. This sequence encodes CASSNQNTGELFF.

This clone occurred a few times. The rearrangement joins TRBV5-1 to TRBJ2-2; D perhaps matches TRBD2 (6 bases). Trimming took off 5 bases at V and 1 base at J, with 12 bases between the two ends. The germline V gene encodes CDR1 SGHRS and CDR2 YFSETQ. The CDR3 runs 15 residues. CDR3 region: CASSTGLMNTGELFF. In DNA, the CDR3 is TGCGCCAGCAGTACGGGACTCATGAACACCGGGGAGCTGTTTTTT.

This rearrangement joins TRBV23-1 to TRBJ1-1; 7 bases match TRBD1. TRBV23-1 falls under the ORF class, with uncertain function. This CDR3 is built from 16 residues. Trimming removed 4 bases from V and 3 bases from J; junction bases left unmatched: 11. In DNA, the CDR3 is TGCGCCAGCAGTCGAAGGACAGGCCTCATGGACACTGAAGCTTTCTTT. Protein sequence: CASSRRTGLMDTEAFF.

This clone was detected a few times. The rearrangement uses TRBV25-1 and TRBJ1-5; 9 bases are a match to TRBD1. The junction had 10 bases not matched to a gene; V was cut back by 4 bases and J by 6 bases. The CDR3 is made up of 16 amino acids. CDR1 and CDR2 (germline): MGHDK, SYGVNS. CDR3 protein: CASSAGTGSVGQPQHF. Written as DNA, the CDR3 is TGTGCCAGCAGTGCCGGGACAGGGAGTGTCGGTCAGCCCCAGCATTTT.

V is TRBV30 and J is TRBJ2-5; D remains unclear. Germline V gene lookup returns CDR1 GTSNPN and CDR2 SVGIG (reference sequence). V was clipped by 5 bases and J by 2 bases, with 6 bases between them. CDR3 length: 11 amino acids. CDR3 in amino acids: CAWDAQETQYF. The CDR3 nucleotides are TGTGCCTGGGACGCACAAGAGACCCAGTACTTC.

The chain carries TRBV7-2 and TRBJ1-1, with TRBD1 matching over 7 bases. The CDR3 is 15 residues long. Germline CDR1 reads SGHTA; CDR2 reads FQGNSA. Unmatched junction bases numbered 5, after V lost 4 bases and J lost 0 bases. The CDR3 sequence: CASSSTGQVNTEAFF. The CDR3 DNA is TGTGCCAGCAGCTCCACCGGACAGGTGAACACTGAAGCTTTCTTT.

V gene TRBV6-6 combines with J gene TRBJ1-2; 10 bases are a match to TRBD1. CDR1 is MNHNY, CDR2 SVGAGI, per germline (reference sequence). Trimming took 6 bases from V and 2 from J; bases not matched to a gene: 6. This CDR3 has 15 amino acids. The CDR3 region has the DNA TGTGCCAGCAGAACCCGGACAGGGGGAAACTATGGCTACACCTTC. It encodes CASRTRTGGNYGYTF.

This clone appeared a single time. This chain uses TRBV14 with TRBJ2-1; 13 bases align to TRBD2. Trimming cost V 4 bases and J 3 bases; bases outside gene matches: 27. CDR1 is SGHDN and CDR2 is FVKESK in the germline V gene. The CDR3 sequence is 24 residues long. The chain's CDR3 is CASSPLANPGLAGTFGLDYNEQFF. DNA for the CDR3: TGTGCCAGCAGCCCTTTAGCAAACCCGGGACTAGCGGGAACTTTCGGGCTCGACTACAATGAGCAGTTCTTC.

DNA of the CDR3: TGTGCCAGCAGCCCAGGGGACAGGAGCTACACTGAAGCTTTCTTT. This codes for CASSPGDRSYTEAFF. This chain joins TRBV25-1 and TRBJ1-1; 8 bases match TRBD1. This CDR3 contains 15 residues. Germline V lookup: CDR1 MGHDK, CDR2 SYGVNS. V lost 6 bases to trimming and J lost 3 bases; unmatched junction nucleotides: 9.

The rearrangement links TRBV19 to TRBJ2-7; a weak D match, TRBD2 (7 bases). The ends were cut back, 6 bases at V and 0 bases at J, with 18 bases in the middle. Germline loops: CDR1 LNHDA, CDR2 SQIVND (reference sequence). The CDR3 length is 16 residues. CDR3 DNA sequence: TGTGCCAGTAGCCGGGGGGCGGCAGCGAACTCCTACGAGCAGTACTTC. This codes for CASSRGAAANSYEQYF.

Here the CDR3 reads CASRLQGFRTEAFF. CDR3 sequence (DNA): TGTGCCAGCAGGTTACAGGGCTTTAGAACTGAAGCTTTCTTT. The chain uses TRBV2 and TRBJ1-1, with D tentatively TRBD1 (6 bases). The CDR3 length is 14 residues. V was pared by 6 bases and J by 5 bases, with 16 bases between. Germline CDR1 and CDR2: SNHLY and FYNNEI.

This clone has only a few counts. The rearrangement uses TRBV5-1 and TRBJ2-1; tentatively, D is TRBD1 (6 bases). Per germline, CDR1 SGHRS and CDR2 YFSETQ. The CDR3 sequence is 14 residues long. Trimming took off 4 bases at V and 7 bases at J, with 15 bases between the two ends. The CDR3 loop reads CASSAGTQGNEQFF. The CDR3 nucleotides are TGCGCCAGCAGCGCCGGAACACAGGGAAATGAGCAGTTCTTC.

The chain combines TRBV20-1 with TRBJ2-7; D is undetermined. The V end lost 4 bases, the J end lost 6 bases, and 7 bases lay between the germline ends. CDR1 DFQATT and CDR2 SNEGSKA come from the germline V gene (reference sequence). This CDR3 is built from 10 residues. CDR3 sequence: CSAISREQYF. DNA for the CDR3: TGCAGTGCTATCTCCCGCGAGCAGTACTTC.

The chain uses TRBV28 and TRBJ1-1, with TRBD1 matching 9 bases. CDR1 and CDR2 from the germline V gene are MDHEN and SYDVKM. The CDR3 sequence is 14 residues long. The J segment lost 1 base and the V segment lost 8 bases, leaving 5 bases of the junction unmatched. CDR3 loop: CASGMTGGNTEAFF. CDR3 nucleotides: TGTGCCAGCGGTATGACAGGGGGGAACACTGAAGCTTTCTTT.

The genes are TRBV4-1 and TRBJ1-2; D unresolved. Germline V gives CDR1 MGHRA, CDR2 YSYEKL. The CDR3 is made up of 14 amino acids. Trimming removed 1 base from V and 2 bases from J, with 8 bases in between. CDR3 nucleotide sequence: TGCGCCAGCAGCCAAGGACTTCGGAACTATGGCTACACCTTC. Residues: CASSQGLRNYGYTF.

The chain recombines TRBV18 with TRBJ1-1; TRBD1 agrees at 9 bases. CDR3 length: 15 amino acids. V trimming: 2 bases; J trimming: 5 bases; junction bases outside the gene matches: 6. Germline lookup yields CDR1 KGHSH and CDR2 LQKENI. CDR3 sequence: CASSPTGQGGTEAFF. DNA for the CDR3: TGTGCCAGCTCACCAACGGGACAGGGAGGGACTGAAGCTTTCTTT.

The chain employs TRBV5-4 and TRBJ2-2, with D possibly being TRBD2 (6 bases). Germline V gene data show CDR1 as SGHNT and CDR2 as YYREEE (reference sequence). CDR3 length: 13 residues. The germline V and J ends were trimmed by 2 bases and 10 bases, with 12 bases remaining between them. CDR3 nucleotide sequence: TGTGCCAGCAGCTTTTGGGACTCTTCGGAGCTGTTTTTT. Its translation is CASSFWDSSELFF.

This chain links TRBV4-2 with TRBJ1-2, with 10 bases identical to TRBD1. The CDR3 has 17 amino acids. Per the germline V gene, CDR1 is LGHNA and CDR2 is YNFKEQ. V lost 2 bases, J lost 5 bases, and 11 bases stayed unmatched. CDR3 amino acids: CASSQSDRGSGRYGYTF. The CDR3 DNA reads TGTGCCAGCAGCCAATCGGACAGGGGGTCCGGTCGATATGGCTACACCTTC.

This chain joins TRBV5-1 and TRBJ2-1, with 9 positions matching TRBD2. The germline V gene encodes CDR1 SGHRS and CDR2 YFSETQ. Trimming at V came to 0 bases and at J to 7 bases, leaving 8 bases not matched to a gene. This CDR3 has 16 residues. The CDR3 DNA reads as TGCGCCAGCAGCTTGGAGGCGGGAGGGATTTGGAATGAGCAGTTCTTC. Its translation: CASSLEAGGIWNEQFF.

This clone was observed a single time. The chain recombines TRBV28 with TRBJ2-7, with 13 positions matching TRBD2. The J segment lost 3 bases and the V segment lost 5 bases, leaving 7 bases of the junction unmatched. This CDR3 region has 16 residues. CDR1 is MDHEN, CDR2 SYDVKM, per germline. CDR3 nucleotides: TGTGCCAGCAGTGCAACTAGCGGGAGGGCCATCTACGAGCAGTACTTC. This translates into CASSATSGRAIYEQYF.

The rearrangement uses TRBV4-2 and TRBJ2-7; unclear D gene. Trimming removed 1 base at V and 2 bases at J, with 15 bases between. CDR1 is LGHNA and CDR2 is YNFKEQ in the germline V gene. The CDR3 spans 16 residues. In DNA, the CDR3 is TGTGCCAGCAGCCAAGGGGTGCCCCCCTTGGCCTACGAGCAGTACTTC. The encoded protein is CASSQGVPPLAYEQYF.

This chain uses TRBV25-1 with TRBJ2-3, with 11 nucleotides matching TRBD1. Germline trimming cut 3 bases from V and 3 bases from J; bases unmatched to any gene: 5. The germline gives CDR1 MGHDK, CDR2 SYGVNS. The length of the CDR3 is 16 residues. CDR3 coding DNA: TGTGCCAGCAGTGACCCTGGACAGGGGGCAACAGATACGCAGTATTTT. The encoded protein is CASSDPGQGATDTQYF. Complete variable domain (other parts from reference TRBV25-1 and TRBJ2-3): EADIYQTPRYLVIGTGKKITLECSQTMGHDKMYWYQQDPGMELHLIHYSYGVNSTEKGDLSSESTVSRIRTEHFPLTLESARPSHTSQYLCASSDPGQGATDTQYFGPGTRLTVL.

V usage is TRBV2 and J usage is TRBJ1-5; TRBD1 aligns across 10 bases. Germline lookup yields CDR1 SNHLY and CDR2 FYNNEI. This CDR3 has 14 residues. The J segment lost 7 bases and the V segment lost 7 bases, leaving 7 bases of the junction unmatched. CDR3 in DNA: TGTGCCAGCACTAGGACAGGGGGAGAGCAGCCCCAGCATTTT. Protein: CASTRTGGEQPQHF.

The CDR3 DNA follows: TGCGCCAGCAGACGAGCGGGGGACTCCTACAATGAGCAGTTCTTC. This gives the protein CASRRAGDSYNEQFF. The chain links TRBV5-1 to TRBJ2-1, with 8 bases aligning to TRBD2. The CDR3 runs 15 residues. The junction had 4 bases not matched to a gene; V was cut back by 5 bases and J by 0 bases. CDR1 and CDR2 from the germline V gene are SGHRS and YFSETQ.

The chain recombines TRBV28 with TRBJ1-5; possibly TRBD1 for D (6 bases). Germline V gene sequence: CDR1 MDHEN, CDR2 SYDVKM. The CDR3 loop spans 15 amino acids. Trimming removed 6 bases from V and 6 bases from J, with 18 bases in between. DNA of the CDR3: TGTGCCAGCAGAAAACAGGGAGTAAGGGGTCAGCCCCAGCATTTT. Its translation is CASRKQGVRGQPQHF.

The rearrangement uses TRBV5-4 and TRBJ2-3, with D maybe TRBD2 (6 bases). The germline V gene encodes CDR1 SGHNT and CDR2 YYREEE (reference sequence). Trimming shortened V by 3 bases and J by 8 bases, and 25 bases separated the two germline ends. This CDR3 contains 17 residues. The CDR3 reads CASSYLINRGLGGTQYF. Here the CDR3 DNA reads TGTGCCAGCAGCTACCTTATTAACCGGGGTTTGGGGGGTACGCAGTATTTT.